These 7 T cell receptor beta chains were all obtained from the same sample, sequenced in a study of T cell repertoires in cytomegalovirus infection. TCRdb re-derived calls from the reads in MiXCR, one entry per CDR3 protein. The sample carries hundreds of thousands of distinct CDR3 sequences, roughly 6.5% recorded once. The specimen was PBMCs. The receptors were sampled from a human donor in good health (CMV status not recorded). Some clones in this sample may be carry-over from other donors' samples.

This clonotype was observed at least ten times. The rearrangement uses TRBV7-2 and TRBJ2-2, with 9 bases lining up with TRBD1. Germline assignment: CDR1 SGHTA and CDR2 FQGNSA. With V trimmed by 2 bases and J by 4 bases, 8 bases remained unmatched. The CDR3 sequence is 17 residues long. The CDR3 here is CASSLRTGGASTGELFF. The CDR3 DNA is TGTGCCAGCAGCTTACGAACAGGGGGCGCTTCCACCGGGGAGCTGTTTTTT.

This clonotype was counted between two and nine times. The gene calls are TRBV29-1 and TRBJ1-1, with TRBD1 identical over 7 bases. J was trimmed by 5 bases and V by 6 bases; bases with no gene match: 9. The CDR3 is made up of 13 amino acids. Germline loops: CDR1 SQVTM, CDR2 ANQGSEA. CDR3 amino acids: CSVAQGGSTEAFF. DNA of the CDR3: TGCAGCGTCGCTCAGGGGGGATCAACTGAAGCTTTCTTT.

This clonotype was detected many times. The chain links TRBV7-2 to TRBJ2-3; D unresolved. There are 13 residues in the CDR3. The germline V gene encodes CDR1 SGHTA and CDR2 FQGNSA. Trimming pared 1 base from V and 2 bases from J, leaving 4 bases between. For the CDR3, the DNA is TGTGCCAGCAGCTTAGTCTACACAGATACGCAGTATTTT. Translated: CASSLVYTDTQYF.

This clonotype has at least ten counts. The CDR3 DNA reads TGTGCCAGCAGCGCTGGGACGGCCGGCTACACCTTC. Translation: CASSAGTAGYTF. The rearrangement joins TRBV14 to TRBJ1-2; D perhaps matches TRBD1 (5 bases). Germline CDR1 is SGHDN and CDR2 is FVKESK. V was clipped by 5 bases and J by 8 bases, with 12 bases between them. The CDR3 loop spans 12 amino acids.

This clonotype occurred many times. This rearrangement joins TRBV14 to TRBJ1-2, with D possibly matching TRBD1 (5 bases). Germline loops: CDR1 SGHDN, CDR2 FVKESK. The V and J ends lost 1 base and 3 bases respectively, with 15 bases between them. The CDR3 runs to 16 residues. The CDR3 DNA reads as TGTGCCAGCAGCCAAGTCCCGGGACTGAACTACTATGGCTACACCTTC. Protein: CASSQVPGLNYYGYTF. The complete variable domain, with remaining parts taken from reference TRBV14 and TRBJ1-2, reads EAGVTQFPSHSVIEKGQTVTLRCDPISGHDNLYWYRRVMGKEIKFLLHFVKESKQDESGMPNNRFLAERTGGTYSTLKVQPAELEDSGVYFCASSQVPGLNYYGYTFGSGTRLTVV.

There are many counts of this clonotype. The chain carries TRBV5-1 and TRBJ2-5; no clear D. The CDR3 contains 15 residues. CDR1 SGHRS and CDR2 YFSETQ come from the germline V gene. Trimming removed 4 bases at V and 2 bases at J, with 15 bases between. In DNA, the CDR3 is TGCGCCAGCAGCCCCACGGTAGGCGTTCAAGAGACCCAGTACTTC. This gives the protein CASSPTVGVQETQYF.

This clonotype was counted many times. The chain recombines TRBV5-6 with TRBJ1-5; D is perhaps TRBD1 (5 bases). V gave up 2 bases and J gave up 5 bases, with 14 bases separating them. Germline V gene data show CDR1 as SGHDT and CDR2 as YYEEEE. This CDR3 region has 15 residues. The CDR3 reads CASSLLTALDQPQHF. The CDR3 bases are TGTGCCAGCAGCTTATTGACAGCCTTAGATCAGCCCCAGCATTTT.